This record looks at one T cell receptor beta chain sequence and its context. The antigen is undetermined. Donors were nominally healthy when sampled, though unrecorded immune exposures were likely. Trimming removed 4 bases from V and 4 bases from J, with 13 bases in between. The length of the CDR3 is 14 residues. Germline V gene lookup returns CDR1 SGHTA and CDR2 FQGNSA. This entry is derived from a study of cytomegalovirus exposure and HLA in healthy donors. General study findings and limits: The analysis excluded some indistinguishable V segments, including TRBV6-2 and TRBV6-3.

PCR amplification relied on 60 Vbeta primers (plus 13 Jbeta primers). Assay used: immunoSEQ multiplex PCR; TCRdb lists only in-frame clones, some missing. The table records some 130,000 clones, more than 65% of them present only once. The receptor's source is a male donor in good health and CMV-seropositive. This chain links TRBV7-2 with TRBJ1-2; maybe TRBD1 (5 bases). Sequenced: PBMCs. The CDR3: CASSSRQHAYGYTF. DNA for the CDR3: TGTGCCAGCAGCTCCCGACAGCACGCCTATGGCTACACCTTC.